The next 4 T cell receptor beta chains were all read from a single sample in a study of cytotoxic CD8 clonotypes in ibrutinib-treated CLL. The table came from immunoSEQ multiplex PCR; TCRdb's copy has only in-frame clones and leaves some out. The data hold 270,000 or so clones, with around 77% observed a single time. Sequenced material: PBMCs, taken at disease progression, from a patient treated with ibrutinib. The receptors shown here come from a human donor with chronic lymphocytic leukemia.

This chain uses TRBV29-1 with TRBJ2-1; D tentatively fits TRBD1 or TRBD2 (5 bases each). The CDR3 totals 17 residues. Between the trimmed V and J ends, which lost 7 bases and 4 bases, there was a span of 26 bases. CDR1 SQVTM and CDR2 ANQGSEA come from the germline V gene. This CDR3 is CSALRHPGTRLYNEQFF. The CDR3 DNA reads TGCAGCGCCCTGAGGCACCCCGGGACCCGACTTTACAATGAGCAGTTCTTC.

CDR3 DNA: TGTGCCAGCAGCCCACGGACTAGCGGTCCCTACGAGCAGTACTTC. Protein product: CASSPRTSGPYEQYF. This sequence joins TRBV7-2 and TRBJ2-7; TRBD2 aligns across 10 bases. This CDR3 comprises 15 residues. Germline CDR1 is SGHTA and CDR2 is FQGNSA. V lost 5 bases to trimming and J lost 2 bases; unmatched junction nucleotides: 6.

The chain employs TRBV7-6 and TRBJ2-2; possibly TRBD1 for D (5 bases). Trimming removed 5 bases from V and 8 bases from J, with 18 bases in between. CDR1 is SGHVS and CDR2 is FNYEAQ in the germline V gene. This CDR3 spans 15 amino acids. CDR3 sequence (DNA): TGTGCCAGCAGCCATACTCAGGGCCGACGAGGGGAGCTGTTTTTT. This gives the protein CASSHTQGRRGELFF.

V usage is TRBV6-5 and J usage is TRBJ1-5; D is uncertain. Trimming removed 0 bases at V and 4 bases at J, with 4 bases between. CDR3 length: 13 residues. CDR1 is MNHEY and CDR2 is SVGAGI in the germline V gene. CDR3 coding DNA: TGTGCCAGCAGTTACTCGTATAATCAGCCCCAGCATTTT. It is translated as CASSYSYNQPQHF.